This is a list of T cell receptor beta chains from one sample in a study of technical replicates of blood from a few donors. Assay used: immunoSEQ multiplex PCR; TCRdb lists only in-frame clones, some missing. The repertoire holds around 70,000 clones, with 85% to 95% as singletons. Sequenced input: T cells isolated from PBMCs. The receptors were sampled from a human donor in good health. CDR3s leave out the opening cysteine and the closing phenylalanine or tryptophan. Fields, in order: J gene, V gene, CDR3 protein.

>TRBJ2-7|TRBV7-9
ASSLTGSSEQY
>TRBJ1-1|TRBV5-1
ASSPLGLGETEAF
>TRBJ2-2|TRBV15
ATSRDLGELF
>TRBJ1-5|TRBV7-2
ASSADWNQPQH
>TRBJ2-3|TRBV7-9
ASSLGGLAFISTDTQY
>TRBJ2-7|TRBV10-3
AIRGGGSEEQY
>TRBJ2-5|TRBV18
ASSGPTGQETQY
>TRBJ2-3|TRBV4-1
ASSQAPGASGRDLSTDTQY
>TRBJ2-3|TRBV29-1
SVEDIGETLTDTQY
>TRBJ1-1|TRBV14
ASSQTMGKSGPTEAF
>TRBJ1-5|TRBV7-2
ASSPLDRGSNQPQH
>TRBJ2-1|TRBV5-1
ASNLLDNEQF
>TRBJ2-7|TRBV27
ASSLGDRSYEQY
>TRBJ2-7|TRBV10-3
AISDQAGIHYEQY
>TRBJ2-3|TRBV4-2
ASSQGGGTDTQY
>TRBJ2-1|TRBV7-9
ASGPSGPSYNEQF
>TRBJ2-5|TRBV5-1
ASNPTAGAGGETQY
>TRBJ2-1|TRBV6-5
ASSYSSGSYNEQF
>TRBJ2-2|TRBV7-9
ASSSEGTGELF
>TRBJ2-7|TRBV19
ASSMVAGVREQY
>TRBJ2-1|TRBV6-6
ASSYSQGYNEQF
>TRBJ2-1|TRBV4-3
ASSQDLGDGEQF
>TRBJ2-1|TRBV5-1
ASSQGLAGAEQF
>TRBJ1-2|TRBV5-4
ASSPDRDYGYT
>TRBJ2-1|TRBV2
ASIENENNEQF
>TRBJ1-1|TRBV19
ASCRAEGTEAF